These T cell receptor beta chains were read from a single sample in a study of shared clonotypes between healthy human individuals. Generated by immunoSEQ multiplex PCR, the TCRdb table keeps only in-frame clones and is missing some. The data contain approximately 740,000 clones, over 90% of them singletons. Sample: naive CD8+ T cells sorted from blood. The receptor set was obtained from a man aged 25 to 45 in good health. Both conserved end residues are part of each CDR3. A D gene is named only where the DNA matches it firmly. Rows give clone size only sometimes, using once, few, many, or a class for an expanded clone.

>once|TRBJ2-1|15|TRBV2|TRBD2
CASSPLAGGHNEQFF
TGTGCCAGCAGTCCCCTAGCGGGAGGGCACAATGAGCAGTTCTTC
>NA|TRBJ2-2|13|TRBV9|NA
CASTRGETGELFF
TGTGCCAGCACCAGGGGAGAGACCGGGGAGCTGTTTTTT
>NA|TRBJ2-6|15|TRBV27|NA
CASSSVGSGANVLTF
TGTGCCAGCAGCTCGGTGGGCTCTGGGGCCAACGTCCTGACTTTC
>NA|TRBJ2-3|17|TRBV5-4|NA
CASSPGWGEDSTDTQYF
TGTGCCAGCAGCCCGGGATGGGGTGAAGATAGCACAGATACGCAGTATTTT
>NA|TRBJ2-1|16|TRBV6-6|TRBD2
CASSYSSGRAWNEQFF
TGTGCCAGCAGTTACTCTAGCGGGAGGGCGTGGAATGAGCAGTTCTTC
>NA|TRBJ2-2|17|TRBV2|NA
CASIPGGHQLDTGELFF
TGTGCCAGCATCCCTGGGGGGCATCAACTTGACACCGGGGAGCTGTTTTTT
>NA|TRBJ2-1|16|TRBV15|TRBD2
CATSRARSSGRVEQFF
TGTGCCACCAGCAGAGCTCGGTCTAGCGGGAGGGTTGAGCAGTTCTTC
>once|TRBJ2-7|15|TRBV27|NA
CASSLSGGSSYEQYF
TGTGCCAGCAGTTTATCCGGAGGGAGCTCCTACGAGCAGTACTTC
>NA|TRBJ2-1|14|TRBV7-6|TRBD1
CASSLAGTGNEQFF
TGTGCCAGCAGCTTAGCGGGGACAGGAAATGAGCAGTTCTTC
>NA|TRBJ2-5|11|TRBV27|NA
CASSRGETQYF
TGTGCCAGCAGCAGGGGTGAGACCCAGTACTTC
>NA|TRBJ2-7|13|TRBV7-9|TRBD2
CASRTSGSYEQYF
TGTGCCAGCCGGACTAGCGGGTCTTACGAGCAGTACTTC
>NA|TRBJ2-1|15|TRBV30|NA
CAWSVGALWPDEQFF
TGTGCCTGGAGTGTGGGAGCCTTGTGGCCAGATGAGCAGTTCTTC
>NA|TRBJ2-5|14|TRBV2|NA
CASFRGQTQETQYF
TGTGCCAGTTTTAGAGGGCAGACTCAAGAGACCCAGTACTTC
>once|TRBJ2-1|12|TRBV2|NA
CASSVVVNEQFF
TGTGCCAGCAGTGTAGTGGTAAATGAGCAGTTCTTC
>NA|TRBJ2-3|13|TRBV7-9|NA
CASSLEGRDTQYF
TGTGCCAGCAGCTTAGAAGGCCGCGATACGCAGTATTTT
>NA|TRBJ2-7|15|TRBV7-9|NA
CASSLGDGLGYEQYF
TGTGCCAGCAGCTTAGGCGACGGGTTAGGGTACGAGCAGTACTTC
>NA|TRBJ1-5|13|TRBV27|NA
CASSLSWDQPQHF
TGTGCCAGCAGTTTATCTTGGGATCAGCCCCAGCATTTT
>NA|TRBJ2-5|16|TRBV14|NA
CASSPTWMRAQETQYF
TGTGCCAGCAGCCCCACCTGGATGAGGGCCCAAGAGACCCAGTACTTC
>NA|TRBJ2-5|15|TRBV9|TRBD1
CASTRQGAVQETQYF
TGTGCCAGCACCAGACAGGGGGCGGTGCAAGAGACCCAGTACTTC
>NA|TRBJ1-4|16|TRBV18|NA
CASSQQDIGTHEKLFF
TGTGCCAGCTCACAACAGGACATCGGTACCCATGAAAAACTGTTTTTT
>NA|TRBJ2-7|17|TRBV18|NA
CASSDFPAGPPSYEQYF
TGTGCCAGCTCAGATTTCCCGGCGGGTCCACCCTCCTACGAGCAGTACTTC
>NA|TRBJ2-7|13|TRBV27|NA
CASSRGSSYEQYF
TGTGCCAGCAGTCGCGGTTCATCCTACGAGCAGTACTTC
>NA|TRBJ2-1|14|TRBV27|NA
CASSLLFLDNEQFF
TGTGCCAGCAGTTTGCTCTTTTTGGACAATGAGCAGTTCTTC
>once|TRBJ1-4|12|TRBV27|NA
CASRAGNEKLFF
TGTGCCAGCAGGGCTGGGAATGAAAAACTGTTTTTT
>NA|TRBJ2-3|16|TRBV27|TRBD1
CATLGETGGLSYAQYF
TGTGCCACCTTGGGGGAGACAGGGGGGCTCTCGTATGCGCAGTATTTT
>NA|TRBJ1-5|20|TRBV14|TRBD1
CASSQEAGTGTEYSNQPQHF
TGTGCCAGCAGCCAGGAAGCCGGGACAGGGACTGAATATAGCAATCAGCCCCAGCATTTT
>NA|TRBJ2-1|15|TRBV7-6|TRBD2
CASSHGTSGNNEQFF
TGTGCCAGCAGCCACGGGACTAGCGGAAACAATGAGCAGTTCTTC
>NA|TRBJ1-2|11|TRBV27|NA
CASSPGYGYTF
TGTGCCAGCAGTCCCGGCTATGGCTACACCTTC
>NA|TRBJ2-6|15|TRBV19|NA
CASSSTYSGANVLTF
TGTGCCAGTAGTTCGACCTACTCTGGGGCCAACGTCCTGACTTTC
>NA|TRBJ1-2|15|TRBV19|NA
CASSIVPVEDYGYTF
TGTGCCAGTAGTATAGTCCCAGTGGAGGACTATGGCTACACCTTC
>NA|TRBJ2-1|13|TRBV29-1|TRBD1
CSVECDRGNEQFF
TGCAGCGTTGAGTGTGACAGGGGGAATGAGCAGTTCTTC
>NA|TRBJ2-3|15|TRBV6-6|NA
CASNYPGDSTDTQYF
TGTGCCAGCAACTACCCCGGGGATAGCACAGATACGCAGTATTTT
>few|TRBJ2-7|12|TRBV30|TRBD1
CAWSGDSYEQYF
TGTGCCTGGAGTGGGGACAGTTACGAGCAGTACTTC
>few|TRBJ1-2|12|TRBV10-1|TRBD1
CANSDRSHGYTF
TGCGCCAACTCGGACAGGAGCCATGGCTACACCTTC
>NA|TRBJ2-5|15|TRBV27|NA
CASSLERGLQETQYF
TGTGCCAGCAGTTTAGAAAGGGGTCTCCAAGAGACCCAGTACTTC
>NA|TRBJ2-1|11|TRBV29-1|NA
CSVTRYNEQFF
TGCAGCGTTACTAGGTACAATGAGCAGTTCTTC
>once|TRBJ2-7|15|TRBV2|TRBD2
CASSEGGTVSYEQYF
TGTGCCAGCAGTGAGGGAGGGACGGTAAGCTACGAGCAGTACTTC
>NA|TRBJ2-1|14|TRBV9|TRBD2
CASSGTSGHNEQFF
TGTGCCAGCAGCGGGACTAGCGGTCACAATGAGCAGTTCTTC
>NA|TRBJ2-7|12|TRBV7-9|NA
CASSAWSYEQYF
TGTGCCAGCAGCGCTTGGTCCTACGAGCAGTACTTC
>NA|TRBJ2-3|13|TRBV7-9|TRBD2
CAGSGSATDTQYF
TGTGCCGGGAGCGGGAGTGCGACAGATACGCAGTATTTT